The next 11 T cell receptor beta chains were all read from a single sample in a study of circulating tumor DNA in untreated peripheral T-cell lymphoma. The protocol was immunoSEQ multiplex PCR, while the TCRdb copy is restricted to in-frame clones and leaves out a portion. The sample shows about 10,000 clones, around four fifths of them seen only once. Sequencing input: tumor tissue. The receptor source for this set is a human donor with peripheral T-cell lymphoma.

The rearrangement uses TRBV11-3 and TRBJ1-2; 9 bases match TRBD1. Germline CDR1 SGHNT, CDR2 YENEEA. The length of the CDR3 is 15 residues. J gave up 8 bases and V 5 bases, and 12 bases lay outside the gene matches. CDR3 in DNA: TGTGCCAGCAGCGACCATCCGGGACAGGGTCCCGGCTACACCTTC. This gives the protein CASSDHPGQGPGYTF.

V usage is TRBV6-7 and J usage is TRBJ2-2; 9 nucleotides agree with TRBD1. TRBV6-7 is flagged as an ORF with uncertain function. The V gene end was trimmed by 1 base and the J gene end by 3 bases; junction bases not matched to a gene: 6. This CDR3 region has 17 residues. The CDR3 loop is CASSYYGTGFDTGELFF. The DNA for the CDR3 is TGTGCCAGCAGTTACTACGGGACAGGGTTCGACACCGGGGAGCTGTTTTTT.

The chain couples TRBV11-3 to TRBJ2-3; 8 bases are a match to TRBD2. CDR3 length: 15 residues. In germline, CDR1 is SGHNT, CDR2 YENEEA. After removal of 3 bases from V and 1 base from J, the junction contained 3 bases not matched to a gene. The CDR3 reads CASSLTLAGTDTQYF. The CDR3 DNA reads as TGTGCCAGCAGCTTGACACTAGCGGGCACAGATACGCAGTATTTT.

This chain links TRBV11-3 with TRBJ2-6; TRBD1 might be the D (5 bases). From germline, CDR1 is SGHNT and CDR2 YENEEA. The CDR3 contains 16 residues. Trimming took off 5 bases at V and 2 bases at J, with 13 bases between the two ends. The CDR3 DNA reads TGTGCCAGCAGCCGGATAGGGGATACTGGGGCCAACGTCCTGACTTTC. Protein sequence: CASSRIGDTGANVLTF. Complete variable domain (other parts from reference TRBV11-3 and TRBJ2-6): EAGVVQSPRYKIIEKKQPVAFWCNPISGHNTLYWYLQNLGQGPELLIRYENEEAVDDSQLPKDRFSAERLKGVDSTLKIQPAELGDSAVYLCASSRIGDTGANVLTFGAGSRLTVL.

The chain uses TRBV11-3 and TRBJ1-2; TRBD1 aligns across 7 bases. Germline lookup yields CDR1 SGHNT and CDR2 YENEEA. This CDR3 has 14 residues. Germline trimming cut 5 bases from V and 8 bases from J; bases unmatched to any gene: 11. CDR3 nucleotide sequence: TGTGCCAGCAGCGAGGACAGGCTCGATAAGGGCTACACCTTC. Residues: CASSEDRLDKGYTF. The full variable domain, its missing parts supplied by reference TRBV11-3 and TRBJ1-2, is EAGVVQSPRYKIIEKKQPVAFWCNPISGHNTLYWYLQNLGQGPELLIRYENEEAVDDSQLPKDRFSAERLKGVDSTLKIQPAELGDSAVYLCASSEDRLDKGYTFGSGTRLTVV.

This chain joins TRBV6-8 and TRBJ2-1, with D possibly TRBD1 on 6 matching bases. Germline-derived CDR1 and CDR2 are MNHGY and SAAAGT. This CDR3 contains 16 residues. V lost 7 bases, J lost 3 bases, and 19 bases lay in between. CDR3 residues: CASIYRADPFYNEQFF. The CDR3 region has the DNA TGTGCCAGCATATACAGGGCTGACCCCTTCTACAATGAGCAGTTCTTC.

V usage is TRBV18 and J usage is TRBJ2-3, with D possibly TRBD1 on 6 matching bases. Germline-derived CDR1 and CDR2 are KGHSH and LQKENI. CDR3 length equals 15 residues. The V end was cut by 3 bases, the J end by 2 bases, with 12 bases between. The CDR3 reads CASSPVQGSTDTQYF. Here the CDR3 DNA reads TGTGCCAGCTCACCGGTACAGGGATCCACAGATACGCAGTATTTT.

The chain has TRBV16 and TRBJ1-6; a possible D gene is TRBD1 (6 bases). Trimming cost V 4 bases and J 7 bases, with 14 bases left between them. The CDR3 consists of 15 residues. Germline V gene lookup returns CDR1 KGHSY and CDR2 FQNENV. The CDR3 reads CASSLHRERNSPLHF. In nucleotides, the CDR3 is TGTGCCAGCAGCCTACACAGGGAGAGGAATTCACCCCTCCACTTT.

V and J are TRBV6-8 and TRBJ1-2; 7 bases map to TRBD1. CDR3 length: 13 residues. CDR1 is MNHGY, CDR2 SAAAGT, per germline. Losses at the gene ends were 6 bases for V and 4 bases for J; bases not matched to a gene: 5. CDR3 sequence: CASSRGQFYGYTF. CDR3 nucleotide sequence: TGTGCCAGCAGCCGGGGACAGTTCTATGGCTACACCTTC.

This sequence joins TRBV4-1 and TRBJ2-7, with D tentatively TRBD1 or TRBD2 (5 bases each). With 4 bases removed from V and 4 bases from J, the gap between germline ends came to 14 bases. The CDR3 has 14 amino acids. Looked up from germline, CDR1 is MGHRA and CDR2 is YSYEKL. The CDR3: CASSLGEQLYEQYF. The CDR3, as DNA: TGCGCCAGCAGCCTGGGGGAACAGTTGTACGAGCAGTACTTC.

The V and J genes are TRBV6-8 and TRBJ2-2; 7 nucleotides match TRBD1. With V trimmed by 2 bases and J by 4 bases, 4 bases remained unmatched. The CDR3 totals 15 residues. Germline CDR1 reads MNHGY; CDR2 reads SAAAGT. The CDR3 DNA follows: TGTGCCAGCAGTTACGAGGGGGCCGGCACCGGGGAGCTGTTTTTT. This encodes CASSYEGAGTGELFF.